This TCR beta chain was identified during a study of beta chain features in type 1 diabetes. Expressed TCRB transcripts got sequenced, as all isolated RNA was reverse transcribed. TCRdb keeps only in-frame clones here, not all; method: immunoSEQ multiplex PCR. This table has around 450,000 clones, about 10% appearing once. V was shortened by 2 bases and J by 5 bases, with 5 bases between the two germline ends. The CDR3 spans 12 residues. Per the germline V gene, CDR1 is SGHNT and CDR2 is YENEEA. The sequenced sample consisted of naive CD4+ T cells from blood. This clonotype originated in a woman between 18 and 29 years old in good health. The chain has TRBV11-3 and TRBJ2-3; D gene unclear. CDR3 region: CASSLLGDTQYF. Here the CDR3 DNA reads TGTGCCAGCAGCTTATTGGGAGATACGCAGTATTTT.